This T cell receptor beta chain comes out of a study of cytomegalovirus exposure and HLA in healthy donors. Overall study results and limits: What was likely a sequencing artifact was a cluster of highly shared sequence variants. The investigators catalogued 150 to 200 TCR beta chains as cytomegalovirus-associated. HLA allele associations emerged for fewer than 20,000 TCR beta sequences in a later analysis, at 0.05 false discovery rate.

Use of 60 Vbeta and 13 Jbeta primers characterized the PCR. Clones were read by immunoSEQ multiplex PCR, and TCRdb kept only the in-frame ones, dropping some. Of 90,000 to 150,000 clones listed, 74% are singletons. Worth noting for this clone: Its antigen is undetermined.

V lost 3 bases and J lost 3, with 10 bases in between. CDR1 and CDR2 from the germline V gene are MDHEN and SYDVKM. This CDR3 comprises 14 residues. The chain employs TRBV28 and TRBJ2-3; tentative D call: TRBD2 (5 bases). This receptor was identified in a human donor in good health. Sample: PBMCs. The CDR3 sequence: CASSFVAGTDTQYF. The DNA for the CDR3 is TGTGCCAGCAGTTTCGTGGCGGGTACAGATACGCAGTATTTT.